This TCR beta chain was documented in a study of human T cells and chemical hapten exposure. Stated time point: pre-sensitization, week 0. The treatment: therapeutic diphenylcyclopropenone sensitization with weekly scalp DPC. Broader study findings: The number of TCRs above 1 in 1000 frequency did not change after DPC sensitization.

During construction of the library, unique molecular identifiers were attached to individual cDNA molecules for quantitative, reproducible TCR counting. Authors' data handling: Counts of TCRs in each sample centred on a median of around 92,000 and extended from roughly 25,000 to 750,000. Via MiXCR, TCRdb re-called the RACE reads, giving one row per CDR3 protein. The V and J calls, along with clone size, are taken from TCRdb and not from the paper's own processing. The data show about 85,000 distinct CDR3 sequences, around 8.8% seen once. From germline, CDR1 is KGHDR and CDR2 SFDVKD. V shed 2 bases and J shed 3 bases, with 11 bases lying between them. The CDR3 is 15 amino acids. This clonotype was seen more than once but under ten times. Its cognate antigen is unknown.

The sequence came from a man aged 40-55 years with alopecia areata. Some clones in this sample may be carry-over from other donors' samples. J is TRBJ2-3 and V is TRBV24-1; D call uncertain. Sequencing was performed on whole blood, taken in connection with sensitization to the hapten diphenylcyclopropenone (DPC). The CDR3 sequence: CATSDWTIGTDTQYF. The CDR3 coding sequence is TGTGCCACCAGTGATTGGACCATTGGGACAGATACGCAGTATTTT.